This T cell receptor (beta chain) is drawn from a study of CD8 T cells in Susac syndrome. The CDR3 is made up of 17 amino acids. Trimming cost V 0 bases and J 7 bases; bases outside gene matches: 9. The germline CDR1 and CDR2 sequences are LGHNA and YSLEER. TCR beta sequencing was performed on blood CD8+ and CD4+ T cells. Negative magnetic isolation gave CD8+ and CD4+ cells; FACS enriched CD8+ TEMRA. A quantity of 0.5 to 1 ug RNA underwent reverse transcription using random hexamers. The immunoSEQ assay covered 54 Vbeta and 13 Jbeta segments for CDR3. In TCRdb, the immunoSEQ multiplex PCR reads were re-called with MiXCR into one record per CDR3 protein. The table has about 69,000 distinct CDR3 sequences, roughly 94% seen once.

This rearrangement joins TRBV4-3 to TRBJ2-1; the match to TRBD2 covers 10 bases. This TCR derives from a human donor in good health. Sequencing was done on a sample of CD8+ T cells from PBMCs. The CDR3 region has the DNA TGCGCCAGCAGCCAAGAAACAGGTGCTAGCGGGGGAAATGAGCAGTTCTTC. It codes for CASSQETGASGGNEQFF.